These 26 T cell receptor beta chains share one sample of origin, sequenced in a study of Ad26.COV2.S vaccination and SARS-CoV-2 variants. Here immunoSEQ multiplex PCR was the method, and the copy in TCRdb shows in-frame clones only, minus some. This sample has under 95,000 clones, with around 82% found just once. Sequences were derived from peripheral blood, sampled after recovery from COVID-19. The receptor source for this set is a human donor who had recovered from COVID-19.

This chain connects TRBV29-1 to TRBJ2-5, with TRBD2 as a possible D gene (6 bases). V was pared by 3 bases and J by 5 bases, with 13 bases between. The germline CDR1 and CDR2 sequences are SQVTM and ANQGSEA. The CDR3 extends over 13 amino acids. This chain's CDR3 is CSVEGPRGETQYF. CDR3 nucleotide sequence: TGCAGCGTTGAGGGGCCCCGGGGGGAGACCCAGTACTTC.

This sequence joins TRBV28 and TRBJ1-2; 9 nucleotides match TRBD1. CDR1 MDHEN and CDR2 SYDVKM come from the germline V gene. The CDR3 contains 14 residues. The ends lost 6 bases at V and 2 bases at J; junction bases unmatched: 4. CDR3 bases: TGTGCCAGCAGATACACAGGGGGCAACTATGGCTACACCTTC. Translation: CASRYTGGNYGYTF.

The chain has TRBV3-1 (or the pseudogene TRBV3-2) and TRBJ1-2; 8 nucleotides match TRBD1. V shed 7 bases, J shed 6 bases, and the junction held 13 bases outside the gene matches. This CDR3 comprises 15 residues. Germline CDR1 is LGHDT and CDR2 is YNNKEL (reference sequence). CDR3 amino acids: CASMPTGQGSNGYTF. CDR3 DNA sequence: TGTGCCAGCATGCCCACCGGACAGGGTTCGAATGGCTACACCTTC.

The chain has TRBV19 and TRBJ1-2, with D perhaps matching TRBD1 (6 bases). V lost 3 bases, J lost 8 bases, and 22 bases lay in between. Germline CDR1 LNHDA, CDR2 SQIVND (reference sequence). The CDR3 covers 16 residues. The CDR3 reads CASSMVTGLSSSGYTF. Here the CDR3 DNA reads TGTGCCAGTAGTATGGTGACAGGATTAAGTTCTTCCGGCTACACCTTC.

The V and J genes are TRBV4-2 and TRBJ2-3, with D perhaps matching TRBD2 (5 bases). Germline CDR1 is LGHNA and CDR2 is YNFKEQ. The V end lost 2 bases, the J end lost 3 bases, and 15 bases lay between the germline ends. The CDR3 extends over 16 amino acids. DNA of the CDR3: TGTGCCAGCAGCCAAAACCCCGCCTCGGGGACAGATACGCAGTATTTT. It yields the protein CASSQNPASGTDTQYF.

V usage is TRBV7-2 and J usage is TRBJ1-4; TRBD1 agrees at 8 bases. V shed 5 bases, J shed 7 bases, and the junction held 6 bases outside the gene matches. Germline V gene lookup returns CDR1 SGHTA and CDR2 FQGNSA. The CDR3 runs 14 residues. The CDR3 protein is CASSETGVAEKLFF. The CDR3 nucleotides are TGTGCCAGCAGCGAGACAGGGGTGGCTGAAAAACTGTTTTTT.

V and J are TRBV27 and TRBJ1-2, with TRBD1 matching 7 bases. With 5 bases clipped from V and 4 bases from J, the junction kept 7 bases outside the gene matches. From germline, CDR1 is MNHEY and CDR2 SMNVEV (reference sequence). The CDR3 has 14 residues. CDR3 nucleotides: TGTGCCAGCAGTCGCGACTCAGGGGGCTATGGCTACACCTTC. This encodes CASSRDSGGYGYTF.

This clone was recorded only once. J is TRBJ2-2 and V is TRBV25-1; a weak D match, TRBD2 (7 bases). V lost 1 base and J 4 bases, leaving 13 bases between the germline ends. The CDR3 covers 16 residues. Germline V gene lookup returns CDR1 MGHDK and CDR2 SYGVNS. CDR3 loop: CASSELLRGGTGELFF. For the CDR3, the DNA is TGTGCCAGCAGTGAATTGCTTAGGGGGGGCACCGGGGAGCTGTTTTTT.

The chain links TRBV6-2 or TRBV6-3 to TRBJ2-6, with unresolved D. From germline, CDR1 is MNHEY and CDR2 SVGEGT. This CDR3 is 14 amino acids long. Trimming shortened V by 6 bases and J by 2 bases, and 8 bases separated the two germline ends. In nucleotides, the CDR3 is TGTGCCAGCAGCCCGACAACTGGGGCCAACGTCCTGACTTTC. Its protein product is CASSPTTGANVLTF.

The CDR3 is CASSQMTSGTYEQYF. Written as DNA, the CDR3 is TGTGCCAGCAGCCAGATGACTAGCGGGACATACGAGCAGTACTTC. The chain uses TRBV11-2 and TRBJ2-7, with 11 bases lining up with TRBD2. The CDR3 has 15 amino acids. V was clipped by 5 bases and J by 4 bases; unmatched bases: 7. Germline CDR1 is SGHAT and CDR2 is FQNNGV.

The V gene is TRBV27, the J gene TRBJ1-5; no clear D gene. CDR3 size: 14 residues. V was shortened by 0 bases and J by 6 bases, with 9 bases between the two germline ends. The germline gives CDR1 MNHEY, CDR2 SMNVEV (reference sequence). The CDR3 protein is CASSLSWAGQPQHF. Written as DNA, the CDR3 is TGTGCCAGCAGTTTATCTTGGGCGGGTCAGCCCCAGCATTTT.

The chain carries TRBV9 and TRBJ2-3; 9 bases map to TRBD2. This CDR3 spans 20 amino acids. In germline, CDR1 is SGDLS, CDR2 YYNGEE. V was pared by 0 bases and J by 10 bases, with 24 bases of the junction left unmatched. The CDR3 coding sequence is TGTGCCAGCAGCGTAGCGGGGGAAAGCCTAGCGGGACCGCTGGAGATTTCGCAGTATTTT. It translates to CASSVAGESLAGPLEISQYF.

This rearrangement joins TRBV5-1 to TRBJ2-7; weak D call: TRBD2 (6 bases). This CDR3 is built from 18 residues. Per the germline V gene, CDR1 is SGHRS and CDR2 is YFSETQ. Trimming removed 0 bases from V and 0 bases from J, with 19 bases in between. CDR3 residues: CASSLVRAGPSDSYEQYF. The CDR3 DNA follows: TGCGCCAGCAGCTTGGTACGGGCGGGACCCTCTGACTCCTACGAGCAGTACTTC.

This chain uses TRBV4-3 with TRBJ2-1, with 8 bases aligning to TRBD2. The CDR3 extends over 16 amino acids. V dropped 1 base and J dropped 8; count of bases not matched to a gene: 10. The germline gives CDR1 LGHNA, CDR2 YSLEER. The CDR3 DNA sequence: TGCGCCAGCAGCCAAGGGAACGGGAGGGCCCTGCATGAGCAGTTCTTC. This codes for CASSQGNGRALHEQFF.

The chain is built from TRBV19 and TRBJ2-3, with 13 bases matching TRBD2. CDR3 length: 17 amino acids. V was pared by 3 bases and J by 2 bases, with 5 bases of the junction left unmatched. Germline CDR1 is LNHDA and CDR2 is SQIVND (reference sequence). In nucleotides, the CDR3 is TGTGCCAGTAGTATTTCGGGACTAGCGGGAACCACAGATACGCAGTATTTT. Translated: CASSISGLAGTTDTQYF.

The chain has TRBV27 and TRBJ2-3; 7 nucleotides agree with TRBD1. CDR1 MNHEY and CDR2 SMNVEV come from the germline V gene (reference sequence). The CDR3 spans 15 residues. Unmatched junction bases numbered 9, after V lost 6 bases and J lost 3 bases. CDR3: CASRVYRQGTDTQYF. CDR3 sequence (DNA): TGTGCCAGCAGAGTATACAGACAGGGAACAGATACGCAGTATTTT.

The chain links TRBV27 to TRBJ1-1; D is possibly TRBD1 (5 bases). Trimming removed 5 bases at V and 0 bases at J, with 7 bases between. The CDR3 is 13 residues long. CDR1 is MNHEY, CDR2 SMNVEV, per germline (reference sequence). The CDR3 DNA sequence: TGTGCCAGCAGTAGACAGCTGAACACTGAAGCTTTCTTT. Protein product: CASSRQLNTEAFF.

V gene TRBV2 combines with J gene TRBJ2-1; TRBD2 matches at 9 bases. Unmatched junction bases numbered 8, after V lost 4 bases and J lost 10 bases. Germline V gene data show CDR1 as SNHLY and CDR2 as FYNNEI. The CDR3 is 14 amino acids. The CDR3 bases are TGTGCCAGCAGTGCCCCGGGACTAGCATCCGAGCAGTTCTTC. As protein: CASSAPGLASEQFF.

The CDR3 nucleotides are TGTGCCAGCAGACCCCTCGGGGCCACTGAAGCTTTCTTT. Protein sequence: CASRPLGATEAFF. V and J are TRBV6-5 and TRBJ1-1; a weak D match, TRBD1 (5 bases). V shed 6 bases and J shed 4 bases, with 12 bases lying between them. The CDR3 length is 13 residues. CDR1 and CDR2 (germline): MNHEY, SVGAGI.

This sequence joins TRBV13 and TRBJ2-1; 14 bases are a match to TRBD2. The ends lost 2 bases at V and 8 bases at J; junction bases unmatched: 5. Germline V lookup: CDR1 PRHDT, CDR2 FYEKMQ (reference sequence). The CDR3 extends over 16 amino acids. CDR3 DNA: TGTGCCAGCAGCTTATGGGGGACTAGCGGGAGATATGAGCAGTTCTTC. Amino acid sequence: CASSLWGTSGRYEQFF.

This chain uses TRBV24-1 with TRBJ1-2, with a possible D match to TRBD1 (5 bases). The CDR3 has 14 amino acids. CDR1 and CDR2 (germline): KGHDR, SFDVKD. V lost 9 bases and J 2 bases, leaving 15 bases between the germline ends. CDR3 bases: TGTGCCACCCAAAGGGGAGTGGGGAACTATGGCTACACCTTC. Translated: CATQRGVGNYGYTF.

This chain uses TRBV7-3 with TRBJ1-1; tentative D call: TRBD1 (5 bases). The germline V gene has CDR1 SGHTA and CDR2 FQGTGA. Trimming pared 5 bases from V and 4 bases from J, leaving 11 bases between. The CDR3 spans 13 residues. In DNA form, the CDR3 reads TGTGCCAGCAGCCACCGCCAGGGCACTGAAGCTTTCTTT. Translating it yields CASSHRQGTEAFF. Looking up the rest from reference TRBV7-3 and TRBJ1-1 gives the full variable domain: GAGVSQTPSNKVTEKGKYVELRCDPISGHTALYWYRQSLGQGPEFLIYFQGTGAADDSGLPNDRFFAVRPEGSVSTLKIQRTERGDSAVYLCASSHRQGTEAFFGQGTRLTVV.

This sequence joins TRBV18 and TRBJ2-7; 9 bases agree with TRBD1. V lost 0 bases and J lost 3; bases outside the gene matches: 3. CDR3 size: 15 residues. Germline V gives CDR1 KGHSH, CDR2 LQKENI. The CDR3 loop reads CASSPPGTGIYEQYF. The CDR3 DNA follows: TGTGCCAGCTCACCACCCGGGACAGGGATCTACGAGCAGTACTTC.

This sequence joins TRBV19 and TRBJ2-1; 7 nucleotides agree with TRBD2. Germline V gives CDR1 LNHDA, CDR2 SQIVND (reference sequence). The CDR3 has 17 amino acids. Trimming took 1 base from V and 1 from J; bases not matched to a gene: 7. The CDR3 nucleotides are TGTGCCAGTAGTATAGGACCTCGGCGGGGGTCCTACAATGAGCAGTTCTTC. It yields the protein CASSIGPRRGSYNEQFF. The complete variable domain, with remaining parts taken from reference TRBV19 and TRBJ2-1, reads DGGITQSPKYLFRKEGQNVTLSCEQNLNHDAMYWYRQDPGQGLRLIYYSQIVNDFQKGDIAEGYSVSREKKESFPLTVTSAQKNPTAFYLCASSIGPRRGSYNEQFFGPGTRLTVL.

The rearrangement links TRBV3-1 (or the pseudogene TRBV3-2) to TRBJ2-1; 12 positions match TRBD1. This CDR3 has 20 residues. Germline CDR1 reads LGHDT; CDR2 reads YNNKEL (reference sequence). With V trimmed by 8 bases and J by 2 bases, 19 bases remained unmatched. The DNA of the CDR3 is TGTGCCAGCCGTCAAGATTCAGGTCGGGACAGGGGGCTGACCTACAATGAGCAGTTCTTC. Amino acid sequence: CASRQDSGRDRGLTYNEQFF.

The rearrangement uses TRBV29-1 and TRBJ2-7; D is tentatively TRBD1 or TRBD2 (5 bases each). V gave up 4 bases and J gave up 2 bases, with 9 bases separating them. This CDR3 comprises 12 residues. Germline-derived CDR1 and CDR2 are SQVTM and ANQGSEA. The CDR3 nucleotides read TGCAGCGTTGCGGGGCAACCCTACGAGCAGTACTTC. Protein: CSVAGQPYEQYF.